The 18 T cell receptor beta chains reported below all come from one sample, sequenced in a study of T-cell reconstitution after alpha-beta-depleted transplantation in children. The authors prepared the TCRbeta library with unique molecular identifiers. Each CDR3 protein is one row after TCRdb ran MiXCR on the PCR reads. The sample yields some 290,000 distinct CDR3 sequences, about 10% seen once. The sample consisted of PBMCs from the stem cell graft donor, taken from the stem cell graft. All receptors derive from a human donor who donated a stem cell graft to a child with SCID.

The chain recombines TRBV7-2 with TRBJ2-5, with D perhaps matching TRBD2 (5 bases). Deletions cut 5 bases from V and 9 bases from J, with 16 bases between. CDR1 and CDR2 (germline): SGHTA, FQGNSA. CDR3 length: 13 amino acids. CDR3 coding DNA: TGTGCCAGCAGCCTAAGGGAGCAGAGTGCCCAGTACTTC. It codes for CASSLREQSAQYF.

This clonotype was observed at least ten times. This chain links TRBV20-1 with TRBJ2-3; 13 nucleotides match TRBD2. This CDR3 contains 14 residues. CDR1 DFQATT and CDR2 SNEGSKA come from the germline V gene (reference sequence). The CDR3 DNA follows: TGCAGCGCTTGGACTAGCGGGGGCCCAGATACGCAGTATTTT. As protein: CSAWTSGGPDTQYF.

The V and J genes are TRBV7-6 and TRBJ2-2, with TRBD2 as a possible D gene (6 bases). CDR3 length: 17 residues. Trimming took off 5 bases at V and 0 bases at J, with 16 bases between the two ends. Germline values: CDR1 SGHVS, CDR2 FNYEAQ. The DNA of the CDR3 is TGTGCCAGCAGCCGAACCGGGACTCCCTCGAACACCGGGGAGCTGTTTTTT. Translation: CASSRTGTPSNTGELFF.

This clonotype appeared a few times. V gene TRBV10-3 combines with J gene TRBJ2-7, with D tentatively TRBD1 (5 bases). V was cut by 6 bases and J by 7 bases, with 16 bases left in between. Germline CDR1 ENHRY, CDR2 SYGVKD. The CDR3 contains 13 residues. In DNA form, the CDR3 reads TGTGCCATCAGGAAACAGGACACCGTGGAGCAGTACTTC. Its protein product is CAIRKQDTVEQYF.

There are a few counts of this clonotype. The genes are TRBV20-1 and TRBJ2-2, with TRBD2 identical over 10 bases. The CDR3 is made up of 14 amino acids. In germline, CDR1 is DFQATT, CDR2 SNEGSKA (reference sequence). V lost 4 bases, J lost 6 bases, and 5 bases stayed unmatched. CDR3 loop: CSAKKAGGPGELFF. The CDR3 DNA reads TGCAGTGCTAAAAAAGCGGGGGGGCCCGGGGAGCTGTTTTTT.

This clonotype showed up many times. This rearrangement joins TRBV12-3 or TRBV12-4 to TRBJ2-1; D is unresolved. CDR3 size: 15 residues. V lost 5 bases, J lost 0 bases, and 11 bases lay in between. The CDR3 spells CASSLRLGSYNEQFF. The CDR3 DNA is TGTGCCAGCAGTCTACGCTTGGGCTCCTACAATGAGCAGTTCTTC.

This clonotype has more than one count but fewer than ten. The chain recombines TRBV4-2 with TRBJ1-1; 8 bases match TRBD1. The CDR3 is 17 amino acids. V gave up 0 bases and J gave up 3 bases; unmatched junction bases: 9. Germline lookup yields CDR1 LGHNA and CDR2 YNFKEQ. The CDR3 loop is CASSQDKTGVWDTEAFF. The CDR3 DNA reads TGTGCCAGCAGCCAAGATAAGACAGGGGTGTGGGACACTGAAGCTTTCTTT.

V and J are TRBV12-3 or TRBV12-4 and TRBJ2-1; D is ambiguous. V was shortened by 7 bases and J by 2 bases, with 6 bases between the two germline ends. The CDR3 has 12 amino acids. CDR3 sequence: CASIPPYNEQFF. The DNA of the CDR3 is TGTGCCAGCATCCCCCCCTACAATGAGCAGTTCTTC.

This chain joins TRBV7-9 and TRBJ1-1; a weak D match, TRBD1 (5 bases). V lost 5 bases and J 1 base, leaving 11 bases between the germline ends. CDR3 length: 14 amino acids. Germline CDR1 and CDR2: SEHNR and FQNEAQ (reference sequence). The CDR3 is CASSTGRQNTEAFF. DNA of the CDR3: TGTGCCAGCAGCACGGGGCGACAGAACACTGAAGCTTTCTTT.

About this clonotype: The missing conserved phenylalanine or tryptophan at the end of this CDR3 makes a read error likely. This chain connects TRBV20-1 to TRBJ2-5; 7 nucleotides agree with TRBD2. V shed 1 base and J 2 bases; nucleotides not matched to a gene: 4. The CDR3 loop spans 14 amino acids. CDR1 DFQATT and CDR2 SNEGSKA come from the germline V gene (reference sequence). The CDR3 spells CSARGTRWQETQYL. DNA for the CDR3: TGCAGTGCTAGAGGGACTAGGTGGCAAGAGACCCAGTACTTA.

The V and J genes are TRBV11-2 and TRBJ2-3; D not certain. The CDR3 totals 13 residues. Looked up from germline, CDR1 is SGHAT and CDR2 is FQNNGV. The ends were cut back, 1 base at V and 6 bases at J, with 8 bases in the middle. The CDR3 DNA follows: TGTGCCAGCAGCTTAGCCCGCTACGATACGCAGTATTTT. Protein product: CASSLARYDTQYF.

This clonotype was seen a handful of times. This chain links TRBV20-1 with TRBJ2-1, with 7 nucleotides matching TRBD2. The J segment lost 4 bases and the V segment lost 4 bases, leaving 10 bases of the junction unmatched. The CDR3 runs 15 residues. The germline CDR1 and CDR2 sequences are DFQATT and SNEGSKA (reference sequence). The CDR3 region is CSATTGTKIYNEQFF. For the CDR3, the DNA is TGCAGTGCTACCACCGGGACTAAAATTTACAATGAGCAGTTCTTC.

The chain is built from TRBV7-8 and TRBJ1-1; D gene ambiguous. Germline CDR1 and CDR2: SGHVS and FQNEAQ. This CDR3 has 13 amino acids. Trimming cost V 2 bases and J 7 bases, with 11 bases left between them. CDR3: CASSLHEGGEAFF. In nucleotides, the CDR3 is TGTGCCAGCAGCTTACATGAGGGCGGTGAAGCTTTCTTT.

This clonotype occurred a few times. The chain joins TRBV5-1 to TRBJ2-1; 7 bases fit TRBD2. CDR1 and CDR2 (germline): SGHRS, YFSETQ. This CDR3 has 14 residues. V gave up 4 bases and J gave up 5 bases; unmatched junction bases: 6. CDR3: CASSPGDYHNEQFF. The CDR3 nucleotides read TGCGCCAGCAGCCCTGGGGACTACCACAATGAGCAGTTCTTC.

This clonotype was counted ten times or more. The chain joins TRBV29-1 to TRBJ2-1; 9 nucleotides match TRBD1. V dropped 7 bases and J dropped 4; count of bases not matched to a gene: 8. Germline V gene data show CDR1 as SQVTM and CDR2 as ANQGSEA. The CDR3 extends over 14 amino acids. The DNA of the CDR3 is TGCAGCGGGGCCCTCGGGACAGGGTACAATGAGCAGTTCTTC. Residues: CSGALGTGYNEQFF.

A few counts support this clonotype. The V and J genes are TRBV11-1 and TRBJ2-6; 8 nucleotides match TRBD1. With 4 bases clipped from V and 0 bases from J, the junction kept 8 bases outside the gene matches. This CDR3 spans 18 amino acids. CDR1 is SGHAT, CDR2 FQDESV, per germline (reference sequence). The CDR3 bases are TGTGCCAGCAGCTCGGGACAGGAGTTCCCCTCTGGGGCCAACGTCCTGACTTTC. Translation gives CASSSGQEFPSGANVLTF.

There are a few counts of this clonotype. This chain joins TRBV10-3 and TRBJ1-4; D might be TRBD1 (5 bases). The germline V gene has CDR1 ENHRY and CDR2 SYGVKD. The CDR3 spans 17 residues. V was cut by 2 bases and J by 0 bases, with 13 bases left in between. The CDR3 DNA reads as TGTGCCATCAGTGAGGACCGGGACGGATCAACTAATGAAAAACTGTTTTTT. Protein product: CAISEDRDGSTNEKLFF.

This clonotype was detected only a few times. The chain is built from TRBV10-3 and TRBJ2-3; the D gene is possibly TRBD2 (5 bases). The CDR3 totals 13 residues. Germline-derived CDR1 and CDR2 are ENHRY and SYGVKD. V was shortened by 7 bases and J by 5 bases, with 13 bases between the two germline ends. The CDR3 coding sequence is TGTGCCATCACCCCGAGGGATCGAGATACGCAGTATTTT. It codes for CAITPRDRDTQYF.